Listed below are T cell receptor beta chains from one sample, sequenced in a study of molecular identifiers for immune sequencing clone quantification. TCRdb reprocessed the PCR reads via MiXCR and lists one record per CDR3 protein. The sample carries approximately 630,000 distinct CDR3 sequences, 25% recorded once. Sequencing was done on a sample of naive CD8+ T cells from blood, with Jurkat cell RNA spiked in. Receptor source: a human donor in good health. Some libraries in this study had Jurkat cell RNA spiked in. The CDR3 runs from the conserved cysteine through the conserved F or W.

CASSLHEQAGGYEQYF	TRBV9	TRBJ2-7
CASSIQTSGYSYEQYF	TRBV19	TRBJ2-7
CAIIEYISPGVTDTQYF	TRBV10-3	TRBJ2-3
CASSLTYGTEAFF	TRBV5-1	TRBJ1-1
CASSPLNSPLHF	TRBV7-9	TRBJ1-6
CASSFRVQKLFF	TRBV7-9	TRBJ1-4
CASSFAGDTEAFF	TRBV5-1	TRBJ1-1
CASSEDSRSGNTIYF	TRBV2	TRBJ1-3
CASSSVPAGSPERYNEQFF	TRBV6-2/TRBV6-3	TRBJ2-1
CASSLMTGPMNTEAFF	TRBV5-6	TRBJ1-1
CASSDFYNEQFF	TRBV27	TRBJ2-1
CAIGEDTQYF	TRBV10-3	TRBJ2-3
CASSPWDAFSNEQFF	TRBV7-2	TRBJ2-1
CAIQRGTEAFF	TRBV10-3	TRBJ1-1
CASSLGTGVRDTEAFF	TRBV7-9	TRBJ1-1
CASSLDGTYDYQPQHF	TRBV7-2	TRBJ1-5
CASSPAALDTQYF	TRBV27	TRBJ2-3
CASPPPGRTDTQYF	TRBV18	TRBJ2-3
CASSPPGLAGEQFF	TRBV13	TRBJ2-1
CAILAEANTGELFF	TRBV28	TRBJ2-2
CASSGTTHGTDTQYF	TRBV28	TRBJ2-3
CASGQDPGGPTGELFF	TRBV4-2	TRBJ2-2
CARSLGAAPHEQYF	TRBV11-2	TRBJ2-7
CASSQSSSSGAPWKYNEQFF	TRBV7-9	TRBJ2-1
CASSAGTGVNTLYF	TRBV9	TRBJ1-3
CASSKDGGQISTGANVLTF	TRBV21-1	TRBJ2-6
CASSPGLGGRDTQYF	TRBV4-3	TRBJ2-3
CASSYSFGFSHEQYF	TRBV6-2/TRBV6-3	TRBJ2-7
CASSLSGAYEQYF	TRBV6-2/TRBV6-3	TRBJ2-7
CASSPTHGGFAEQYF	TRBV4-3	TRBJ2-7
CSVEEVWGQSDSGNTIYF	TRBV29-1	TRBJ1-3
CASSIYSTSDEQYF	TRBV5-1	TRBJ2-7
CASSLSVMGLAGTDTQYF	TRBV27	TRBJ2-3
CASSPPGQGGEQYF	TRBV18	TRBJ2-7
CASRPASGGTPSSYNEQFF	TRBV7-9	TRBJ2-1
CASSQESGGAADTQYF	TRBV4-2	TRBJ2-3
CASSQDRPAYNEQFF	TRBV4-3	TRBJ2-1
CASSQSFGTSVCLNTEEPFF	TRBV23-1	TRBJ2-2
CSAYPDSHQETQYF	TRBV29-1	TRBJ2-5
CASGRDYQTLEQYF	TRBV6-5	TRBJ2-7
CASSLDGYTQYF	TRBV27	TRBJ2-3
CSARDLERRNTEAFF	TRBV20-1	TRBJ1-1
CASSYSTGPSPDEQYF	TRBV6-5	TRBJ2-7
CASSLAGLASSYEQHF	TRBV12-3/TRBV12-4	TRBJ2-7
CASSQVRTGVTEAFF	TRBV3-1	TRBJ1-1
CASTTDSLGQAQHF	TRBV12-3/TRBV12-4	TRBJ1-5
CASSTKPDGQYEQYF	TRBV27	TRBJ2-7
CASSLGLDRNNEQFF	TRBV5-3	TRBJ2-1
CSVSPRGQYTGELFF	TRBV20-1	TRBJ2-2
CASSYRAGPNTGELFF	TRBV19	TRBJ2-2
CASSGLTGSGNTIYF	TRBV5-6	TRBJ1-3
CASIRSGSADTQYF	TRBV2	TRBJ2-3
CASSLSGATHQPQHF	TRBV12-3/TRBV12-4	TRBJ1-5